Reported below is one TCR beta chain. This sample stems from a study of blood T cell repertoires in COVID-19. On the study more broadly: The study drew acute and convalescent COVID-19 samples from the United States, Italy and Spain. Sources were T cells, B-cell-depleted T cells, or PBMCs; the material itself was cDNA or gDNA.

CDR3 length equals 16 residues. Looked up from germline, CDR1 is SGHTA and CDR2 is FQGTGA. The V end lost 2 bases, the J end lost 5 bases, and 17 bases lay between the germline ends. Original data processing: Amplification of reference gene primers provided the estimated nucleated cell counts. Only in-frame clones appear in the TCRdb table, and some are missing; sequencing was by immunoSEQ multiplex PCR. The DNA gave D and trimming, while V, J and clone size come from that table. Seen here are 110,000 to 150,000 clones, around 81% observed once, and the top ten hold around 1.4%. Specimen: peripheral blood. This clonotype was sampled from a human donor in a cohort sampled during active COVID-19. The V and J genes are TRBV7-3 and TRBJ2-3; a possible D gene is TRBD2 (6 bases). The CDR3 nucleotides read TGTGCCAGCAGCTTAGTTAGCGGAAGAGATGGAGATACGCAGTATTTT. It translates to CASSLVSGRDGDTQYF.